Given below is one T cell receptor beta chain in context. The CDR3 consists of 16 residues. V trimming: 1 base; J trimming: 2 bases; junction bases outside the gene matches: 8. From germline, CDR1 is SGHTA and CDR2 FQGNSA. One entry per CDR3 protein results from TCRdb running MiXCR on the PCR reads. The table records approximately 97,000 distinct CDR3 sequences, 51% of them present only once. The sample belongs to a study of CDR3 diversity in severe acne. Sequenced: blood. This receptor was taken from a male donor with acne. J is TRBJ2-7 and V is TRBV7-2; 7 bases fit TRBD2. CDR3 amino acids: CASSLGSSGLTYEQYF. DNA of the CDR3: TGTGCCAGCAGCTTAGGGTCTAGCGGACTAACCTACGAGCAGTACTTC.